The rows below give T cell receptor beta chains drawn from one sample of a study of cytomegalovirus exposure and HLA in healthy donors. The table came from immunoSEQ multiplex PCR; TCRdb's copy has only in-frame clones and leaves some out. Of about 160,000 clones in the sample, 80% to 85% were seen once. Material: PBMCs. These receptors were taken from a man under 40 in good health and CMV-seronegative. Both conserved end residues are part of each CDR3.

>TRBV5-6|TRBJ2-3
CASSSSGGAPDTQYF
>TRBV28|TRBJ1-1
CASSWVRGQVNTEAFF
>TRBV14|TRBJ1-1
CASSQIWTGRETEAFF
>TRBV28|TRBJ1-1
CASSPLPGQGTNTEAFF
>TRBV4-3|TRBJ2-5
CASSQMAGAGETQYF
>TRBV19|TRBJ1-1
CASSIRDRGLGNTEAFF
>TRBV2|TRBJ1-1
CASSDGQGRIKAFF
>TRBV28|TRBJ2-2
CASRRQGANGELFF
>TRBV29-1|TRBJ2-7
CSVSVRDYEQYF
>TRBV6-5|TRBJ2-7
CASSWNPGQGGEQYF
>TRBV6-6|TRBJ1-5
CASSHTQLQPQHF
>TRBV6-1|TRBJ2-5
CASYRDSVRQETQYF
>TRBV9|TRBJ2-7
CASSGLGTGAYEQYF
>TRBV7-2|TRBJ2-1
CASSSNRGNEQFF
>TRBV7-2|TRBJ2-7
CASSLYPHGGAYEQYF
>TRBV7-3|TRBJ2-3
CASSLMGGTDTQYF
>TRBV7-2|TRBJ2-3
CASSFRSSTDTQYF
>TRBV27|TRBJ2-7
CASSFSQGLIGYEQYF
>TRBV15|TRBJ2-4
CATSSLNIAKNIQYF
>TRBV7-2|TRBJ1-6
CASSLQGLATPLHF
>TRBV28|TRBJ2-7
CASSPLHRPLALGVGGGQYF
>TRBV7-9|TRBJ1-1
CASSPTNEGSTEAFF